The source of this T cell receptor (beta chain) is a study of T-cell memory formation after mild COVID-19. As for the study in general: TCR clusters were largely donor specific. Study conclusions and caveats: Most CD4+ clones that shrank were in CM and EM, while CD8+ ones turned up in EMRA. Cross-reactive memory apparently joined, as some responding clones appeared in pre-infection memory. CD4/CD8 balance held among clones contracting day 15 to 85, and later expanders leaned CD4+.

Trimming stripped 3 bases from V and 1 base from J, with 13 bases between. The germline gives CDR1 KGHSH, CDR2 LQKENI. The CDR3 runs 15 residues. TCRdb re-called the 5' RACE reads through MiXCR, storing one row per CDR3 protein. The sample has 300,000 to 350,000 distinct CDR3 sequences, approximately 13% seen once. This clonotype has more than one count but fewer than ten. Its antigen is as yet unknown. The chain carries TRBV18 and TRBJ2-7; perhaps TRBD2 as D (6 bases). The TCR sequence derives from a man between 18 and 29 years old who had mild COVID-19 (a few samples of this study predate the infection). Cell type and time point are not known. The sample consisted of PBMCs or a T cell subset sorted from them (not recorded which). The CDR3 loop reads CASSPSVAESYEQYV. The DNA of the CDR3 is TGTGCCAGCTCACCGTCGGTAGCGGAGTCCTACGAGCAGTACGTC.